This T cell receptor (beta chain) was identified in a study of cytomegalovirus exposure and HLA in healthy donors. Regarding the study as a whole: It was in a later analysis that TCR association rates were seen to vary by HLA locus, highest for DRB1 and lowest for HLA-C. The analysis excluded some indistinguishable V segments, including TRBV6-2 and TRBV6-3. The study listed some 160 cytomegalovirus-associated TCR beta chains.

Use of 60 Vbeta and 13 Jbeta primers characterized the PCR. Sequenced by immunoSEQ multiplex PCR; TCRdb stores in-frame clones only, minus some. This table has about 190,000 clones, roughly 80% appearing once. This CDR3 spans 16 amino acids. The trim removed 5 bases at V and 3 bases at J, leaving 11 bases unmatched. CDR1 and CDR2 from the germline V gene are SGHTA and FQGNSA. This clone appeared once. Its antigen is not identified. Sequenced input: PBMCs. This clonotype originated in a man aged 35-49 years in good health and CMV-seropositive. The chain couples TRBV7-2 to TRBJ2-7, with 9 bases lining up with TRBD2. This CDR3 reads CASSTLVAGEDYEQYF. The DNA of the CDR3 is TGTGCCAGCAGCACCTTGGTAGCGGGAGAAGACTACGAGCAGTACTTC.